This T cell receptor beta chain comes out of a study of shared clonotypes between healthy human individuals. Germline loops: CDR1 SNHLY, CDR2 FYNNEI. This CDR3 is built from 15 residues. The germline V and J ends were trimmed by 0 bases and 7 bases, with 13 bases remaining between them. DNA input for the unsorted PBMC replicate PCRs was roughly 300 ng, tens of thousands of T cell genomes. Clones were sequenced by immunoSEQ multiplex PCR, and TCRdb holds only the in-frame ones, with some missing. The table includes roughly 500,000 clones, approximately 79% detected once. For unsorted samples, genomic DNA was extracted from around 86 million PBMCs.

The rearrangement links TRBV2 to TRBJ1-5; D unclear. Input material: PBMCs. This TCR was recovered from a woman between 40 and 55 years old in good health. Some clones in this sample may be carry-over from other donors' samples. For the CDR3, the DNA is TGTGCCAGCAGTGAAGCGCTTCGGGTAAGCCAGCCCCAGCATTTT. It specifies CASSEALRVSQPQHF.